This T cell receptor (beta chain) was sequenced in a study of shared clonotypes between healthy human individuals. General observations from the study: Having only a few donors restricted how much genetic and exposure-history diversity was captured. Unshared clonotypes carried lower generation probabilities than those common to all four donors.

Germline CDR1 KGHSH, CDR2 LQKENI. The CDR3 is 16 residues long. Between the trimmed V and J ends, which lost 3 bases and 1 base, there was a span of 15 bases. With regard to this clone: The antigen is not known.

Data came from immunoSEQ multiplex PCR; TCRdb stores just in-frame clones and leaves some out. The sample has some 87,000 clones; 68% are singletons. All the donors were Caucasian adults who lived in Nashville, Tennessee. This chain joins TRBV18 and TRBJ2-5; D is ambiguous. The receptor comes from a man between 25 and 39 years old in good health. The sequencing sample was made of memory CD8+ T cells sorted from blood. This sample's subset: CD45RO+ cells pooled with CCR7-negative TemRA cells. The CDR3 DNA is TGTGCCAGCTCACCCCTCGTGGGAAACCTCCAAGAGACCCAGTACTTC. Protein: CASSPLVGNLQETQYF.